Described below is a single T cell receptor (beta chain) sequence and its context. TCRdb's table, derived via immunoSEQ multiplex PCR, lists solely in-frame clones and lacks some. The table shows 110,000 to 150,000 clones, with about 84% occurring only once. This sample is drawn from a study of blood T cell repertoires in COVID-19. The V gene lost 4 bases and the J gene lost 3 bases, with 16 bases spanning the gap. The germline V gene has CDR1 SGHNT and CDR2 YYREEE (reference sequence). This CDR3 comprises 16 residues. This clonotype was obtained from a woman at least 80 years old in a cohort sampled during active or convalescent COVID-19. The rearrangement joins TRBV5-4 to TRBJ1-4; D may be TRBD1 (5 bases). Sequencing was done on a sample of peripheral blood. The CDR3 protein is CASSRGGKAANEKLFF. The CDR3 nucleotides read TGTGCCAGCAGCCGGGGGGGGAAGGCGGCTAATGAAAAACTGTTTTTT. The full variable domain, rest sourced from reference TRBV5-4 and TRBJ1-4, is ETGVTQSPTHLIKTRGQQVTLRCSSQSGHNTVSWYQQALGQGPQFIFQYYREEENGRGNFPPRFSGLQFPNYSSELNVNALELDDSALYLCASSRGGKAANEKLFFGSGTQLSVL.